A selection of T cell receptor beta chains follows, all from one sample in a study of cytomegalovirus exposure and HLA in healthy donors. Assay used: immunoSEQ multiplex PCR; TCRdb lists only in-frame clones, some missing. The sample has some 170,000 clones; roughly a tenth are singletons. What was sequenced was PBMCs. Every receptor here comes from a woman in her twenties or thirties in good health and CMV-seropositive. Both conserved end residues are part of each CDR3. A D gene is named only where the DNA matches it firmly.

CDR3: CASSSTGTSGSGVPDTQYF
V: TRBV13
D: TRBD2

CDR3: CASSPGEAETQYF
V: TRBV13
D: -

CDR3: CASRDRDTGNTIYF
V: TRBV6-5
D: TRBD1

CDR3: CASSIGPRDRSSNTEAFF
V: TRBV19
D: TRBD1

CDR3: CASSSRANTEAFF
V: TRBV9
D: -

CDR3: CASSDFGEQFF
V: TRBV2
D: -

CDR3: CASSRDYLAYEQYF
V: TRBV18
D: TRBD2

CDR3: CASSKKSVGEQYF
V: TRBV10-1
D: -

CDR3: CASSYEGGGPHEQYF
V: TRBV6-6
D: -

CDR3: CASSLGGRETQYF
V: TRBV11-2
D: -

CDR3: CASSRDGGSGNTIYF
V: TRBV5-1
D: -

CDR3: CASSPDNSDQETQYF
V: TRBV7-8
D: -

CDR3: CASSLLAGGAYEQYF
V: TRBV11-2
D: TRBD2

CDR3: CASTAAGAYNEQFF
V: TRBV5-1
D: -

CDR3: CASALAGVKDTQYF
V: TRBV6-1
D: TRBD2

CDR3: CASSFQQGAEGYTF
V: TRBV5-1
D: TRBD1

CDR3: CASSDMGQAYNEQFF
V: TRBV5-1
D: -

CDR3: CASSEFLGLAAKNIQYF
V: TRBV2
D: TRBD2

CDR3: CAWSSGGFRGPGLGEQFF
V: TRBV30
D: TRBD1

CDR3: CASRGGAGYYGYTF
V: TRBV2
D: -

CDR3: CASSETRPGRGGYTF
V: TRBV2
D: -

CDR3: CASSESAAGGLYGYTF
V: TRBV2
D: TRBD1

CDR3: CASSLHGQGSYGYTF
V: TRBV27
D: TRBD1

CDR3: CALLAPNTGELFF
V: TRBV30
D: -

CDR3: CASSEGQGLGETQYF
V: TRBV6-1
D: TRBD1

CDR3: CASSPREGALGEQYF
V: TRBV4-1
D: TRBD2

CDR3: CAIRQQETQYF
V: TRBV6-1
D: -

CDR3: CASSYSAGGAYEQYF
V: TRBV6-5
D: TRBD1

CDR3: CASSEEPLGGRIGTQYF
V: TRBV6-1
D: -

CDR3: CASSLVRGNEQFF
V: TRBV7-7
D: -

CDR3: CATSRVVGGSTDTQYF
V: TRBV15
D: -

CDR3: CASTVLGYEQYF
V: TRBV5-8
D: -

CDR3: CASKGQGINQPQHF
V: TRBV10-2
D: TRBD1

CDR3: CSGTGLAGGNEQFF
V: TRBV29-1
D: TRBD2

CDR3: CASSHNRVNQPQHF
V: TRBV4-1
D: -

CDR3: CASSLDPGQGLYEQYF
V: TRBV5-1
D: TRBD1